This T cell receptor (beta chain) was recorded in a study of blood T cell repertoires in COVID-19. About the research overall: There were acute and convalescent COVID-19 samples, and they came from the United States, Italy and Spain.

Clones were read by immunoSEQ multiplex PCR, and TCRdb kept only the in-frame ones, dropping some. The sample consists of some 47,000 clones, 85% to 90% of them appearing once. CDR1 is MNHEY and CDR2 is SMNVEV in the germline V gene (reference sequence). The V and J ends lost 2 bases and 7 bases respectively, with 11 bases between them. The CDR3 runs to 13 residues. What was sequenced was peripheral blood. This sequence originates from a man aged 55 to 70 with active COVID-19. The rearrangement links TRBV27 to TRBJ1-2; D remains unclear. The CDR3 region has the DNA TGTGCCAGCAGTTTACGGCGAGGTGGTGGCTACACCTTC. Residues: CASSLRRGGGYTF.